These 32 T cell receptor beta chains were all obtained from the same sample, sequenced in a study of blood T cell repertoires in COVID-19. TCRdb keeps only in-frame clones here, not all; method: immunoSEQ multiplex PCR. Of about 160,000 clones listed, roughly 87% were seen once; the top ten hold roughly 7.3%. Material: PBMCs or T cells enriched from blood (not recorded which). These receptors originate from a woman between 50 and 59 years old who had recovered from COVID-19.

The J gene is TRBJ1-6, the V gene TRBV27, with 7 bases that match TRBD1. Trimming cost V 8 bases and J 7 bases; bases outside gene matches: 11. Germline CDR1 reads MNHEY; CDR2 reads SMNVEV (reference sequence). This CDR3 has 15 amino acids. CDR3 in DNA: TGTGCCAGCGGGGGGACGGGACAGCTAAATTCACCCCTCCACTTT. It yields the protein CASGGTGQLNSPLHF.

This rearrangement joins TRBV6-2 or TRBV6-3 to TRBJ2-1; 11 nucleotides match TRBD2. V lost 2 bases to trimming and J lost 0 bases; unmatched junction nucleotides: 9. The CDR3 length is 19 residues. Germline CDR1 MNHEY, CDR2 SVGEGT. CDR3 residues: CASSYAGTSGAYSYNEQFF. The CDR3 nucleotides read TGTGCCAGCAGTTACGCTGGGACTAGCGGAGCCTACTCCTACAATGAGCAGTTCTTC.

The chain is built from TRBV19 and TRBJ2-7; 8 bases match TRBD1. Germline V gene sequence: CDR1 LNHDA, CDR2 SQIVND (reference sequence). Trimming cost V 5 bases and J 5 bases; bases outside gene matches: 5. The length of the CDR3 is 13 residues. CDR3 amino acids: CASSGQGWNEQYF. DNA for the CDR3: TGTGCCAGTAGTGGACAGGGTTGGAACGAGCAGTACTTC.

CDR3 loop: CASNAGGDGYTF. DNA of the CDR3: TGTGCCAGCAACGCAGGGGGAGATGGCTACACCTTC. The V and J genes are TRBV28 and TRBJ1-2, with 7 bases identical to TRBD1. The germline V gene has CDR1 MDHEN and CDR2 SYDVKM. V was pared by 7 bases and J by 6 bases, with 5 bases of the junction left unmatched. The CDR3 extends over 12 amino acids.

V is TRBV12-3 or TRBV12-4 and J is TRBJ1-6; no firm D call. CDR3 length: 13 amino acids. Trimming took off 6 bases at V and 11 bases at J, with 14 bases between the two ends. This CDR3 is CASSLSPEAPLHF. CDR3 in DNA: TGTGCCAGCAGCCTTTCCCCCGAGGCACCCCTCCACTTT.

The gene calls are TRBV6-6 and TRBJ1-3, with a tentative D call TRBD1 (6 bases). The CDR3 totals 16 residues. Trimming took 5 bases from V and 0 from J, leaving 14 bases between them. CDR1 is MNHNY, CDR2 SVGAGI, per germline (reference sequence). The chain's CDR3 is CASSRGQQSSGNTIYF. DNA for the CDR3: TGTGCCAGCAGTAGGGGACAACAGAGCTCTGGAAACACCATATATTTT.

V and J are TRBV28 and TRBJ2-7; 9 bases map to TRBD2. CDR3 length equals 19 residues. After removal of 3 bases from V and 2 bases from J, the junction contained 17 bases not matched to a gene. Germline lookup yields CDR1 MDHEN and CDR2 SYDVKM. The CDR3 region is CASSLGRTWLAGSPYEQYF. CDR3 DNA sequence: TGTGCCAGCAGTTTGGGTCGGACGTGGCTAGCGGGGAGCCCCTACGAGCAGTACTTC.

This clone has more than one count but fewer than ten. V and J are TRBV3-1 (or the pseudogene TRBV3-2) and TRBJ2-2; D gene unclear. The ends were cut back, 6 bases at V and 5 bases at J, with 7 bases in the middle. Germline V lookup: CDR1 LGHDT, CDR2 YNNKEL (reference sequence). The CDR3 contains 12 residues. The CDR3 sequence: CASRPTTGELFF. CDR3 nucleotides: TGTGCCAGCAGACCTACTACCGGGGAGCTGTTTTTT.

This clone was seen a single time. The chain employs TRBV7-9 and TRBJ1-4; D call uncertain. V was clipped by 6 bases and J by 4 bases, with 24 bases between them. This CDR3 is built from 18 residues. Germline V gives CDR1 SEHNR, CDR2 FQNEAQ (reference sequence). CDR3 sequence: CASRHRGGLGPNNEKLFF. For the CDR3, the DNA is TGTGCCAGCAGGCATAGAGGAGGACTTGGACCTAATAATGAAAAACTGTTTTTT.

The chain joins TRBV29-1 to TRBJ2-1; 14 positions match TRBD2. Germline values: CDR1 SQVTM, CDR2 ANQGSEA. Trimming cost V 8 bases and J 3 bases; bases outside gene matches: 18. The CDR3 contains 19 residues. The CDR3 DNA is TGCAGCATTCCCGGGACTAGCGGGAGTTTGCGTCCAAGCTACAATGAGCAGTTCTTC. Its protein product is CSIPGTSGSLRPSYNEQFF.

The chain's CDR3 is CASSWDSQETQYF. The CDR3 DNA follows: TGTGCCAGCAGTTGGGACAGCCAAGAGACCCAGTACTTC. The V and J genes are TRBV2 and TRBJ2-5, with 7 nucleotides matching TRBD1. Germline values: CDR1 SNHLY, CDR2 FYNNEI. V shed 5 bases and J 1 base; nucleotides not matched to a gene: 1. This CDR3 is 13 amino acids long. The entire variable domain, with the rest obtained from reference TRBV2 and TRBJ2-5, is as follows: EPEVTQTPSHQVTQMGQEVILRCVPISNHLYFYWYRQILGQKVEFLVSFYNNEISEKSEIFDDQFSVERPDGSNFTLKIRSTKLEDSAMYFCASSWDSQETQYFGPGTRLLVL.

The chain is built from TRBV3-1 (or the pseudogene TRBV3-2) and TRBJ2-4; 8 nucleotides match TRBD2. The CDR3 has 19 amino acids. Trimming at V came to 0 bases and at J to 7 bases, leaving 17 bases not matched to a gene. Germline-derived CDR1 and CDR2 are LGHDT and YNNKEL (reference sequence). The CDR3 DNA is TGTGCCAGCAGCCAAGATGCCCCCACCGGGATAGCGGGAAGGAACATTCAGTACTTC. Translation: CASSQDAPTGIAGRNIQYF.

The rearrangement joins TRBV27 to TRBJ2-7, with D hard to call. Germline-derived CDR1 and CDR2 are MNHEY and SMNVEV (reference sequence). V shed 2 bases and J shed 3 bases, with 8 bases lying between them. The CDR3 sequence is 13 residues long. The DNA of the CDR3 is TGTGCCAGCAGTTTAATCGCAGGCTACGAGCAGTACTTC. Protein product: CASSLIAGYEQYF.

This clone was detected a few times. CDR3 amino acids: CASSPTPFGSRHNEQFF. The CDR3 nucleotides read TGTGCCAGCAGTCCAACCCCTTTCGGGTCAAGGCACAATGAGCAGTTCTTC. This chain joins TRBV28 and TRBJ2-1; D is uncertain. Trimming removed 5 bases at V and 5 bases at J, with 22 bases between. The germline V gene has CDR1 MDHEN and CDR2 SYDVKM. CDR3 size: 17 residues. The full variable domain, rest sourced from reference TRBV28 and TRBJ2-1, is DVKVTQSSRYLVKRTGEKVFLECVQDMDHENMFWYRQDPGLGLRLIYFSYDVKMKEKGDIPEGYSVSREKKERFSLILESASTNQTSMYLCASSPTPFGSRHNEQFFGPGTRLTVL.

The chain recombines TRBV5-4 with TRBJ1-2, with 10 bases that match TRBD1. The CDR3 contains 14 residues. The junction had 8 bases not matched to a gene; V was cut back by 4 bases and J by 8 bases. Germline CDR1 and CDR2: SGHNT and YYREEE (reference sequence). CDR3 sequence: CASSIRQGAEGYTF. The CDR3 DNA reads as TGTGCCAGCAGCATCCGACAGGGGGCGGAAGGCTACACCTTC.

This rearrangement joins TRBV7-8 to TRBJ2-2, with TRBD1 as a possible D gene (5 bases). V was pared by 5 bases and J by 4 bases, with 17 bases between. In germline, CDR1 is SGHVS, CDR2 FQNEAQ. This CDR3 comprises 16 residues. The CDR3 coding sequence is TGTGCCAGCAGCCCTAGACAGTCAAGGACCACCGGGGAGCTGTTTTTT. This translates into CASSPRQSRTTGELFF.

This chain connects TRBV6-5 to TRBJ1-6, with a possible D match to TRBD1 (5 bases). Germline V gives CDR1 MNHEY, CDR2 SVGAGI. V lost 8 bases, J lost 14 bases, and 16 bases lay in between. The CDR3 consists of 12 residues. The CDR3 DNA is TGTGCCAGCGGCTCCTCAACGGGGGCCCTCCACTTT. This translates into CASGSSTGALHF.

The gene calls are TRBV10-3 and TRBJ2-7; weak D call: TRBD1 (6 bases). Trimming pared 8 bases from V and 4 bases from J, leaving 12 bases between. This CDR3 has 12 residues. Per germline, CDR1 ENHRY and CDR2 SYGVKD. The CDR3: CAIGEQGYEQYF. Written as DNA, the CDR3 is TGTGCCATCGGAGAACAGGGATACGAGCAGTACTTC.

This chain connects TRBV2 to TRBJ2-5; D is perhaps TRBD2 (5 bases). The V end lost 3 bases, the J end lost 2 bases, and 13 bases lay between the germline ends. The CDR3 sequence is 15 residues long. Per the germline V gene, CDR1 is SNHLY and CDR2 is FYNNEI. CDR3 nucleotide sequence: TGTGCCAGCAGTGAGAGGGTCCTAAATCAAGAGACCCAGTACTTC. Translation: CASSERVLNQETQYF. The full variable domain, completed using reference TRBV2 and TRBJ2-5, is EPEVTQTPSHQVTQMGQEVILRCVPISNHLYFYWYRQILGQKVEFLVSFYNNEISEKSEIFDDQFSVERPDGSNFTLKIRSTKLEDSAMYFCASSERVLNQETQYFGPGTRLLVL.

V usage is TRBV30 and J usage is TRBJ2-1, with D possibly matching TRBD1 (6 bases). The germline CDR1 and CDR2 sequences are GTSNPN and SVGIG (reference sequence). V gave up 2 bases and J gave up 3 bases, with 17 bases separating them. CDR3 length equals 16 residues. The CDR3 nucleotides read TGTGCCTGGAGTACCGGGACATCTCTGAGCTACAATGAGCAGTTCTTC. It yields the protein CAWSTGTSLSYNEQFF.

This chain connects TRBV24-1 to TRBJ2-7, with no clear D. With 3 bases removed from V and 0 bases from J, the gap between germline ends came to 5 bases. The CDR3 loop spans 13 amino acids. CDR1 KGHDR and CDR2 SFDVKD come from the germline V gene. CDR3 region: CATSDPSSYEQYF. The CDR3 DNA follows: TGTGCCACCAGTGATCCGAGCTCCTACGAGCAGTACTTC.

The V call is TRBV28, the J call TRBJ2-5; D not resolved. Germline V CDR1 and CDR2: MDHEN, SYDVKM. CDR3 size: 13 residues. V lost 6 bases and J 9 bases, leaving 17 bases between the germline ends. The CDR3 protein is CASSATGLTAQYF. The CDR3 DNA follows: TGTGCCAGCAGCGCCACGGGTCTGACGGCCCAGTACTTC.

The rearrangement uses TRBV6-2 or TRBV6-3 and TRBJ2-5, with D possibly TRBD2 on 6 matching bases. Between the trimmed V and J ends, which lost 7 bases and 2 bases, there was a span of 14 bases. Per germline, CDR1 MNHEY and CDR2 SVGEGT. The CDR3 is made up of 14 amino acids. Written as DNA, the CDR3 is TGTGCCAGCATCCCCGCGGGGAGTCAAGAGACCCAGTACTTC. It encodes CASIPAGSQETQYF.

V gene TRBV7-9 combines with J gene TRBJ2-7, with 7 bases that match TRBD2. The germline V gene encodes CDR1 SEHNR and CDR2 FQNEAQ (reference sequence). The junction had 6 bases not matched to a gene; V was cut back by 3 bases and J by 4 bases. The CDR3 runs 14 residues. The CDR3 DNA is TGTGCCAGCAGCTTCCGGGAGGCGGTTTACGAGCAGTACTTC. The encoded protein is CASSFREAVYEQYF.

Only a few counts were recorded for this clone. The chain recombines TRBV7-9 with TRBJ1-1; D is uncertain. V was pared by 1 base and J by 11 bases, with 11 bases between. Germline CDR1 reads SEHNR; CDR2 reads FQNEAQ (reference sequence). The CDR3 consists of 12 residues. The DNA of the CDR3 is TGTGCCAGCAGCTTAGAAGACACGGCCGCTTTCTTT. It codes for CASSLEDTAAFF. The entire variable domain, with the rest obtained from reference TRBV7-9 and TRBJ1-1, is as follows: DTGVSQNPRHKITKRGQNVTFRCDPISEHNRLYWYRQTLGQGPEFLTYFQNEAQLEKSRLLSDRFSAERPKGSFSTLEIQRTEQGDSAMYLCASSLEDTAAFFGQGTRLTVV.

The rearrangement joins TRBV6-5 to TRBJ2-7; TRBD2 is a possible D gene (6 bases). Germline V CDR1 and CDR2: MNHEY, SVGAGI. This CDR3 has 15 amino acids. V was shortened by 7 bases and J by 0 bases, with 16 bases between the two germline ends. The CDR3 protein is CASNLEEGSSYEQYF. The CDR3 nucleotides are TGTGCCAGCAACCTAGAGGAGGGGTCCTCCTACGAGCAGTACTTC.

J is TRBJ2-7 and V is TRBV25-1; possible D gene TRBD1, 5 bases. The V end was cut by 4 bases, the J end by 4 bases, with 8 bases between. Germline-derived CDR1 and CDR2 are MGHDK and SYGVNS. CDR3 size: 12 residues. The CDR3 loop reads CASSATVYEQYF. In DNA, the CDR3 is TGTGCCAGCAGTGCGACAGTTTACGAGCAGTACTTC.

The chain combines TRBV2 with TRBJ2-2; TRBD1 aligns across 7 bases. The CDR3 extends over 16 amino acids. V was clipped by 5 bases and J by 5 bases; unmatched bases: 11. From germline, CDR1 is SNHLY and CDR2 FYNNEI. The CDR3: CASSKETGWGTGELFF. For the CDR3, the DNA is TGTGCCAGCAGTAAAGAGACAGGGTGGGGGACCGGGGAGCTGTTTTTT.

V gene TRBV11-3 combines with J gene TRBJ1-2; D may be TRBD1 (5 bases). The CDR3 contains 14 residues. Germline V gene data show CDR1 as SGHNT and CDR2 as YENEEA. V lost 3 bases and J lost 7, with 15 bases in between. The CDR3, as DNA: TGTGCCAGCAGCTTGTCCGCAGGGTTGGGTGGCTACACCTTC. It specifies CASSLSAGLGGYTF.

The rearrangement joins TRBV28 to TRBJ2-5; 13 bases are a match to TRBD2. V trimming: 3 bases; J trimming: 2 bases; junction bases outside the gene matches: 3. The CDR3 spans 16 residues. CDR1 and CDR2 (germline): MDHEN, SYDVKM. Written as DNA, the CDR3 is TGTGCCAGCAGTTTTGGGGGACTAGCGGGACAAGAGACCCAGTACTTC. It codes for CASSFGGLAGQETQYF. The variable domain in full, completed from reference TRBV28 and TRBJ2-5, reads DVKVTQSSRYLVKRTGEKVFLECVQDMDHENMFWYRQDPGLGLRLIYFSYDVKMKEKGDIPEGYSVSREKKERFSLILESASTNQTSMYLCASSFGGLAGQETQYFGPGTRLLVL.

The genes are TRBV6-5 and TRBJ1-3; 8 bases agree with TRBD1. The trim removed 7 bases at V and 3 bases at J, leaving 5 bases unmatched. This CDR3 has 14 amino acids. Germline values: CDR1 MNHEY, CDR2 SVGAGI. CDR3 sequence reads: CASIKDRDGNTIYF. CDR3 bases: TGTGCCAGCATTAAGGACAGGGATGGAAACACCATATATTTT.

The V gene is TRBV5-1, the J gene TRBJ1-5; D ambiguous. V dropped 0 bases and J dropped 4 bases, with 5 bases sitting between them. The CDR3 runs 13 residues. Germline V gene sequence: CDR1 SGHRS, CDR2 YFSETQ. CDR3 loop: CASSLDPNQPQHF. As DNA, the CDR3 is TGCGCCAGCAGCTTGGATCCAAATCAGCCCCAGCATTTT.